The next 27 T cell receptor beta chains were all read from a single sample in a study of metastatic and nonmetastatic thyroid tumors. MiXCR re-clonotyped the PCR reads for TCRdb. The table lists roughly 93,000 clones, about 13% of them singletons, with about 11% in the top ten. All patients were treatment-naive before thyroid surgery. Material: blood. The receptors were sampled from a female donor with papillary thyroid cancer or a benign thyroid nodule (not recorded which). Some clones in this sample may be carry-over from other donors' samples.

This clone was counted ten times or more. This sequence joins TRBV5-1 and TRBJ2-7; a possible D gene is TRBD2 (5 bases). CDR3 length equals 14 residues. The germline V gene has CDR1 SGHRS and CDR2 YFSETQ. Trimming stripped 2 bases from V and 0 bases from J, with 9 bases between. The CDR3 DNA sequence: TGCGCCAGCAGCTTTGGGAGAAACTCCTACGAGCAGTACTTC. Its translation: CASSFGRNSYEQYF.

In this sample, this clone turned up many times. The chain joins TRBV20-1 to TRBJ2-7; D unclear. The germline CDR1 and CDR2 sequences are DFQATT and SNEGSKA (reference sequence). This CDR3 is built from 13 residues. V was clipped by 3 bases and J by 2 bases, with 11 bases between them. The CDR3 region is CSASGNRAYEQYF. The CDR3 DNA sequence: TGCAGTGCTAGTGGAAATAGAGCCTACGAGCAGTACTTC.

Many counts were recorded for this clone. V is TRBV7-2 and J is TRBJ2-7; 7 nucleotides agree with TRBD1. The germline CDR1 and CDR2 sequences are SGHTA and FQGNSA. The CDR3 spans 13 residues. The V and J ends lost 3 bases and 5 bases, in that order; junction bases with no gene match: 4. The CDR3 coding sequence is TGTGCCAGCAGCTTCGACAGGGCCAACGAGCAGTACTTC. This codes for CASSFDRANEQYF.

This clone was seen ten or more times. The chain uses TRBV5-1 and TRBJ2-1, with 8 bases lining up with TRBD2. The CDR3 length is 17 residues. Germline CDR1 and CDR2: SGHRS and YFSETQ. J was trimmed by 1 base and V by 4 bases; bases with no gene match: 10. The CDR3 region has the DNA TGCGCCAGCAGCCCCGCCGGGGGGGCCGGTTCCTACAATGAGCAGTTCTTC. Its translation is CASSPAGGAGSYNEQFF.

This clone appeared many times. The rearrangement joins TRBV19 to TRBJ2-7; D uncertain. The V and J ends lost 3 bases and 3 bases respectively, with 6 bases between them. The CDR3 has 12 residues. Germline V gene data show CDR1 as LNHDA and CDR2 as SQIVND (reference sequence). Here the CDR3 reads CASSMYGYEQYF. In nucleotides, the CDR3 is TGTGCCAGTAGTATGTACGGCTACGAGCAGTACTTC. The variable domain in full, with the rest retrieved from reference TRBV19 and TRBJ2-7, is DGGITQSPKYLFRKEGQNVTLSCEQNLNHDAMYWYRQDPGQGLRLIYYSQIVNDFQKGDIAEGYSVSREKKESFPLTVTSAQKNPTAFYLCASSMYGYEQYFGPGTRLTVT.

The gene calls are TRBV14 and TRBJ2-7; D tentatively fits TRBD1 or TRBD2 (5 bases each). V lost 1 base to trimming and J lost 2 bases, with 30 bases between them. The germline V gene encodes CDR1 SGHDN and CDR2 FVKESK. CDR3 length: 21 residues. The DNA of the CDR3 is TGTGCCAGCAGCCAAGTTCCCGAGCTTCGGGACGTGGAGATTAAGGCCTACGAGCAGTACTTC. It codes for CASSQVPELRDVEIKAYEQYF.

This clone came up many times. The gene calls are TRBV9 and TRBJ2-1, with TRBD2 matching 9 bases. With 0 bases clipped from V and 8 bases from J, the junction kept 6 bases outside the gene matches. The germline gives CDR1 SGDLS, CDR2 YYNGEE. This CDR3 is 15 amino acids long. This CDR3 is CASSVVSSGTYEQFF. The CDR3 region has the DNA TGTGCCAGCAGCGTAGTTTCTAGCGGGACGTATGAGCAGTTCTTC.

This clone was observed many times. The chain links TRBV12-3 or TRBV12-4 to TRBJ2-1; D possibly corresponds to TRBD1 (7 bases). V was pared by 4 bases and J by 7 bases, with 17 bases between. This CDR3 is 15 amino acids long. CDR3 in amino acids: CASSYQLRDRNEQFF. The DNA of the CDR3 is TGTGCCAGCAGTTACCAGCTGCGGGACAGAAATGAGCAGTTCTTC.

This clone was counted only a few times. The chain employs TRBV29-1 and TRBJ2-1, with D perhaps TRBD1 (5 bases). With 3 bases removed from V and 3 bases from J, the gap between germline ends came to 15 bases. Germline values: CDR1 SQVTM, CDR2 ANQGSEA. The CDR3 consists of 15 residues. The CDR3 protein is CSVDRDSRGYNEQFF. The CDR3 coding sequence is TGCAGCGTTGACAGGGATAGTAGGGGCTACAATGAGCAGTTCTTC.

There are many counts of this clone. The V and J genes are TRBV7-3 and TRBJ1-1; 7 bases agree with TRBD1. The germline V gene has CDR1 SGHTA and CDR2 FQGTGA. J was trimmed by 2 bases and V by 10 bases; bases with no gene match: 7. CDR3 length: 13 amino acids. The CDR3 protein is CATSTGHNTEAFF. In DNA, the CDR3 is TGTGCCACCTCGACAGGGCACAACACTGAAGCTTTCTTT. Full variable domain (remainder filled in from reference TRBV7-3 and TRBJ1-1): GAGVSQTPSNKVTEKGKYVELRCDPISGHTALYWYRQSLGQGPEFLIYFQGTGAADDSGLPNDRFFAVRPEGSVSTLKIQRTERGDSAVYLCATSTGHNTEAFFGQGTRLTVV.

At least ten counts were recorded for this clone. The V and J genes are TRBV18 and TRBJ2-5; TRBD2 might be the D (5 bases). Germline values: CDR1 KGHSH, CDR2 LQKENI. V was trimmed by 5 bases and J by 3 bases, leaving 7 bases between them. The CDR3 sequence is 12 residues long. CDR3 nucleotide sequence: TGTGCCAGCTCAACTAGAGAAGAGACCCAGTACTTC. Its translation is CASSTREETQYF.

This clone has a count of ten or more. The V and J genes are TRBV18 and TRBJ2-3; 8 positions match TRBD2. This CDR3 has 16 amino acids. After removal of 1 base from V and 0 bases from J, the junction contained 3 bases not matched to a gene. From germline, CDR1 is KGHSH and CDR2 LQKENI. Here the CDR3 reads CASSPRASGSTDTQYF. Written as DNA, the CDR3 is TGTGCCAGCTCACCACGGGCTAGCGGGAGCACAGATACGCAGTATTTT.

This clone was detected ten times or more. This chain connects TRBV18 to TRBJ1-5, with D perhaps matching TRBD1 (6 bases). Germline-derived CDR1 and CDR2 are KGHSH and LQKENI. CDR3 size: 15 residues. V lost 2 bases and J lost 3, with 11 bases in between. CDR3 sequence: CASSPTGNPNQPQHF. CDR3 DNA sequence: TGTGCCAGCTCACCAACAGGGAACCCCAATCAGCCCCAGCATTTT.

In regard to this clone: At one end, the junction sequence differs from germline, possibly due to a read error. V and J are TRBV6-1 and TRBJ2-7; 9 positions match TRBD1. The length of the CDR3 is 13 residues. Germline assignment: CDR1 MNHNS and CDR2 SASEGT. The CDR3 sequence: CASGTGNFYGQYF. The CDR3 bases are TGTGCCAGCGGGACAGGGAATTTTTACGGGCAGTACTTC.

This clone was counted ten times or more. The chain recombines TRBV12-5 with TRBJ1-1; D gene uncertain. Trimming pared 6 bases from V and 1 base from J, leaving 9 bases between. Germline V gene data show CDR1 as LGHNT and CDR2 as FRNRAP. This CDR3 is 13 amino acids long. The chain's CDR3 is CASGRTPNTEAFF. CDR3 nucleotide sequence: TGTGCTAGTGGCCGAACACCGAACACTGAAGCTTTCTTT.

This clone was recorded a few times. V is TRBV19 and J is TRBJ1-3; D call uncertain. Germline values: CDR1 LNHDA, CDR2 SQIVND (reference sequence). Trimming took off 4 bases at V and 0 bases at J, with 10 bases between the two ends. This CDR3 spans 15 amino acids. This chain's CDR3 is CASSSLRSSGNTIYF. As DNA, the CDR3 is TGTGCCAGTAGTAGTTTACGGAGCTCTGGAAACACCATATATTTT. The full variable domain, with the rest looked up from reference TRBV19 and TRBJ1-3, is DGGITQSPKYLFRKEGQNVTLSCEQNLNHDAMYWYRQDPGQGLRLIYYSQIVNDFQKGDIAEGYSVSREKKESFPLTVTSAQKNPTAFYLCASSSLRSSGNTIYFGEGSWLTVV.

This clone was seen at least ten times. This rearrangement joins TRBV6-2 or TRBV6-3 to TRBJ2-6; D ambiguous. Germline V lookup: CDR1 MNHEY, CDR2 SVGEGT. The CDR3 spans 14 residues. The V gene lost 6 bases and the J gene lost 2 bases, with 8 bases spanning the gap. The CDR3 spells CASSNGPGANVLTF. In DNA, the CDR3 is TGTGCCAGCAGCAACGGGCCTGGGGCCAACGTCCTGACTTTC.

This clone was observed a handful of times. The gene calls are TRBV28 and TRBJ2-7; D remains unclear. Deletions cut 4 bases from V and 3 bases from J, with 13 bases between. Germline V gives CDR1 MDHEN, CDR2 SYDVKM. The CDR3 length is 14 residues. CDR3 coding DNA: TGTGCCAGCAGTTCGACCATCAGGTACTACGAGCAGTACTTC. This codes for CASSSTIRYYEQYF.

At least ten counts were recorded for this clone. The chain couples TRBV6-2 or TRBV6-3 to TRBJ1-1, with D maybe TRBD1 (6 bases). V shed 6 bases and J shed 4 bases, with 12 bases lying between them. There are 13 residues in the CDR3. CDR1 and CDR2 from the germline V gene are MNHEY and SVGEGT. The CDR3 sequence: CASRLQGSTEAFF. As DNA, the CDR3 is TGTGCCAGCAGGCTACAGGGCTCCACTGAAGCTTTCTTT.

This clone showed up many times. The chain is built from TRBV30 and TRBJ2-1; a possible D gene is TRBD2 (5 bases). Per the germline V gene, CDR1 is GTSNPN and CDR2 is SVGIG (reference sequence). Deletions cut 4 bases from V and 9 bases from J, with 13 bases between. The CDR3 spans 12 residues. The chain's CDR3 is CAWTSLSGEQFF. The CDR3 region has the DNA TGTGCCTGGACCTCCCTCAGCGGTGAGCAGTTCTTC.

This clone has a count of ten or more. The genes are TRBV7-9 and TRBJ2-7; D gene ambiguous. Trimming took 6 bases from V and 0 from J, leaving 6 bases between them. The CDR3 extends over 12 amino acids. Germline V gene sequence: CDR1 SEHNR, CDR2 FQNEAQ (reference sequence). The CDR3 loop is CASRQSSYEQYF. In DNA, the CDR3 is TGTGCCAGCAGACAGAGCTCCTACGAGCAGTACTTC.

This clone was seen repeatedly, ten times or more. The rearrangement joins TRBV12-5 to TRBJ1-2; weak D call: TRBD1 (5 bases). The CDR3 contains 18 residues. Germline CDR1 reads LGHNT; CDR2 reads FRNRAP. The germline V and J ends were trimmed by 0 bases and 1 base, with 18 bases remaining between them. The DNA of the CDR3 is TGTGCTAGTGGTTTGGTAGGGTTATGGGACGGTATTAACTATGGCTACACCTTC. This encodes CASGLVGLWDGINYGYTF.

This clone was observed a handful of times. With a much larger clone just one base away, this may be a read error. Other nucleotide sequences from this sample produce the same CDR3. The V gene is TRBV12-3 or TRBV12-4, the J gene TRBJ2-3, with D perhaps matching TRBD1 or TRBD2 (6 bases each). CDR3 size: 15 residues. The CDR3, as DNA: TGTGCCAGCAGTTCTGGGGGGACAAGCACAGATACGCAGTACTTT. Protein: CASSSGGTSTDTQYF.

Many counts were recorded for this clone. The chain has TRBV4-2 and TRBJ1-4; 9 bases match TRBD1. The CDR3 runs 16 residues. The trim removed 2 bases at V and 5 bases at J, leaving 6 bases unmatched. Germline CDR1 is LGHNA and CDR2 is YNFKEQ. The CDR3 bases are TGTGCCAGCAGCCAACAGCCGGGACAGGGAAATGAAAAACTGTTTTTT. This sequence encodes CASSQQPGQGNEKLFF.

This clone was seen ten or more times. The V and J genes are TRBV7-2 and TRBJ2-1, with D possibly called TRBD1 or TRBD2 (6 bases each). CDR1 and CDR2 from the germline V gene are SGHTA and FQGNSA. With 2 bases removed from V and 5 bases from J, the gap between germline ends came to 19 bases. CDR3 length equals 17 residues. In DNA, the CDR3 is TGTGCCAGCAGCTTAACGGGGGCAGGATGGACCAACAATGAGCAGTTCTTC. This sequence encodes CASSLTGAGWTNNEQFF. Supplemented by reference TRBV7-2 and TRBJ2-1, the full variable domain reads GAGVSQSPSNKVTEKGKDVELRCDPISGHTALYWYRQSLGQGLEFLIYFQGNSAPDKSGLPSDRFSAERTGGSVSTLTIQRTQQEDSAVYLCASSLTGAGWTNNEQFFGPGTRLTVL.

This clone showed up many times. The chain couples TRBV7-8 to TRBJ1-5; no reliable D call. The CDR3 is 15 amino acids. Germline V gene data show CDR1 as SGHVS and CDR2 as FQNEAQ. The V end was cut by 5 bases, the J end by 3 bases, with 14 bases between. The CDR3 region has the DNA TGTGCCAGCAGCGAGAACGAAATCAACAATCAGCCCCAGCATTTT. It translates to CASSENEINNQPQHF.

In the case of this clone: A much larger clone lies a single base off, so this may be a read error. Other DNA sequences in the sample encode the same CDR3. The V call is TRBV20-1, the J call TRBJ2-1; 9 bases map to TRBD2. Germline V gives CDR1 DFQATT, CDR2 SNEGSKA (reference sequence). This CDR3 has 12 residues. The CDR3 sequence: CSASRTSAEQFF. The CDR3 nucleotides are TGCAGTGCTAGCCGGACTAGCGCTGAGCAGTTCTTT.